These T cell receptor beta chains were read from a single sample in a study of shared clonotypes between healthy human individuals. Profiled with immunoSEQ multiplex PCR; TCRdb holds only in-frame clones, not every one. The sample gives 2 million to 2.5 million clones, approximately 94% of which show up once; around 1.1% is in the top ten. The sample taken for sequencing was naive CD8+ T cells sorted from blood. These receptor sequences come from a man in his late teens or twenties in good health. The CDR3 runs from the conserved cysteine through the conserved F or W. A D gene is named only where the DNA matches it firmly. A clone size is listed for some rows: how often the clone was seen (once, few, many), or a class if it is expanded.

d_call clone_size j_call v_call cdr3_length cdr3_nt cdr3_aa
NA NA TRBJ1-2 TRBV5-1 14 TGCGCCAGCAGCTCTAGACAGATTCAGAGTGGCTACACCTTC CASSSRQIQSGYTF
NA once TRBJ2-3 TRBV7-9 13 TGTGCCAGCAGGTCAACGATGGGTGATACGCAGTATTTT CASRSTMGDTQYF
NA NA TRBJ2-4 TRBV5-6 13 TGTGCCAGCAGCTTGGAGGGGGTTGTCATTCAGTACTTC CASSLEGVVIQYF
TRBD2 NA TRBJ2-5 TRBV2 16 TGTGCCAGCAGTGGGGGGACTAGCGGAATTCAAGAGACCCAGTACTTC CASSGGTSGIQETQYF
NA NA TRBJ2-5 TRBV6-5 16 TGTGCCAGCAGTTACAGCAAGTGGGAGACCGAAGAGACCCAGTACTTC CASSYSKWETEETQYF
TRBD2 NA TRBJ2-3 TRBV6-1 13 TGTGCCAGCACGTCGGGAGGGACAGATACGCAGTATTTT CASTSGGTDTQYF
NA NA TRBJ1-2 TRBV6-1 13 TGTGCCAGCAGTGACTGGGGGTCGCATGGCTACACCTTC CASSDWGSHGYTF
TRBD1 NA TRBJ1-5 TRBV2 13 TGTGCCGGCAGGGGACAGGGGAATCAGCCCCAGCATTTT CAGRGQGNQPQHF
NA NA TRBJ2-3 TRBV18 14 TGTGCCAGCTACAAGGGAGTCTACACAGATACGCAGTATTTT CASYKGVYTDTQYF
NA NA TRBJ1-2 TRBV9 16 TGTGCCAGCAGCGTAGCAGAGGGTCCCGTGGACTATGGCTACACCTTC CASSVAEGPVDYGYTF
NA NA TRBJ2-3 TRBV5-1 15 TGCGCCAGCAGCGGAACCCCCACTAGCACAGATACGCAGTATTTT CASSGTPTSTDTQYF
NA NA TRBJ1-1 TRBV19 13 TGTGCCAGTAGTATTGACAGCGAATCTGAAGCTTTCTTT CASSIDSESEAFF
NA once TRBJ2-7 TRBV30 15 TGTGCCTGGAGTGGGGAATCCGGCAGCTCCTACGAGCAGTACTTC CAWSGESGSSYEQYF
NA NA TRBJ2-1 TRBV13 13 TGTGCCAGCAGCTTACAAAGGGAGTATGAGCAGTTCTTC CASSLQREYEQFF
TRBD1 NA TRBJ2-6 TRBV7-9 18 TGTGCCAGCAGCTCAAACAGGGGTGAAGTTGCCGGGGCCAACGTCCTGACTTTC CASSSNRGEVAGANVLTF
NA NA TRBJ2-7 TRBV4-2 15 TGTGCCAGCAGCCAAGAAGGGGGGGGATTCTACGAGCAGTACTTC CASSQEGGGFYEQYF
NA NA TRBJ1-5 TRBV6-1 11 TGTGCCAGCAGTGGGTTAGGGCCCCAGCATTTT CASSGLGPQHF
NA NA TRBJ2-6 TRBV6-5 15 TGTGCCAGCAGTTACTTGGTCTCTGGGGCCAACGTCCTGACTTTC CASSYLVSGANVLTF
NA NA TRBJ2-5 TRBV7-9 15 TGTGCCAGCAGCCCAGAGCTCTGGCCTCAAGAGACCCAGTACTTC CASSPELWPQETQYF